The 4 T cell receptor beta chains in this list originate from one sample, sequenced in a study of cytotoxic CD8 clonotypes in ibrutinib-treated CLL. Produced via immunoSEQ multiplex PCR; TCRdb's table is partial and in-frame only. The profile shows a few hundred thousand clones, around 66% of them singletons. The material was PBMCs, obtained after 36 months of ibrutinib treatment. These receptors came from a human donor with chronic lymphocytic leukemia.

The chain has TRBV6-5 and TRBJ2-2; unclear D gene. CDR1 and CDR2 (germline): MNHEY, SVGAGI. The germline V and J ends were trimmed by 5 bases and 5 bases, with 12 bases remaining between them. The CDR3 totals 14 residues. DNA for the CDR3: TGTGCCAGCAGTGCAGAGAACCCGACCGGGGAGCTGTTTTTT. Protein product: CASSAENPTGELFF.

This clone was seen only a few times. The chain uses TRBV19 and TRBJ2-1, with TRBD2 identical over 13 bases. The CDR3 spans 15 residues. Germline V CDR1 and CDR2: LNHDA, SQIVND (reference sequence). Germline trimming cut 5 bases from V and 6 bases from J; bases unmatched to any gene: 4. The CDR3 sequence is CASSATSGRSNEQFF. The CDR3 DNA follows: TGTGCCAGTAGTGCGACTAGCGGGAGGTCCAATGAGCAGTTCTTC.

CDR3 nucleotides: TGTGCCAGCAGCAAAGATGCCGGGGGCTTAGGTGAAAAACTGTTTTTT. Encoded protein: CASSKDAGGLGEKLFF. The chain couples TRBV9 to TRBJ1-4, with D possibly TRBD1 on 6 matching bases. CDR1 and CDR2 (germline): SGDLS, YYNGEE. The ends were cut back, 4 bases at V and 7 bases at J, with 20 bases in the middle. The CDR3 totals 16 residues.

The chain carries TRBV14 and TRBJ1-5, with no clear D. The CDR3 length is 12 residues. Germline lookup yields CDR1 SGHDN and CDR2 FVKESK. Trimming removed 4 bases from V and 8 bases from J, with 9 bases in between. CDR3: CASSPSSEPQHF. CDR3 nucleotides: TGTGCCAGCAGCCCATCATCGGAGCCCCAGCATTTT. Supplemented by reference TRBV14 and TRBJ1-5, the full variable domain reads EAGVTQFPSHSVIEKGQTVTLRCDPISGHDNLYWYRRVMGKEIKFLLHFVKESKQDESGMPNNRFLAERTGGTYSTLKVQPAELEDSGVYFCASSPSSEPQHFGDGTRLSIL.